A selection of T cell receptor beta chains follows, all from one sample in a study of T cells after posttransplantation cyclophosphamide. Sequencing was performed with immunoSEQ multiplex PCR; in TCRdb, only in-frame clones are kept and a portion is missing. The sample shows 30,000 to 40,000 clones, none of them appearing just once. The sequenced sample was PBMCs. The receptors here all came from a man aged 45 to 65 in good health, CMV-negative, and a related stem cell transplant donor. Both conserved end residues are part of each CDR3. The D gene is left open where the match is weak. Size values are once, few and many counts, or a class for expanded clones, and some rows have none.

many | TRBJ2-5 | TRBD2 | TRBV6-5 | TGTGCCAGCAGTTACTTCATGACTAGCCGGGAGACCCAGTACTTC | CASSYFMTSRETQYF
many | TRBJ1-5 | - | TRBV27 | TGTGCCAGCAGTTCTAAATCCCAGGTGGAGGCTAATCAGCCCCAGCATTTT | CASSSKSQVEANQPQHF
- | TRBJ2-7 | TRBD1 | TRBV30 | TGTGCCTGGAGTGGCAGGGACAGGGACTTCCACGAGCAGTACTTC | CAWSGRDRDFHEQYF
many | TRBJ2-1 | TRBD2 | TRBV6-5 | TGTGCCAGCCGCCTAGCGGACTACAATGAGCAGTTCTTC | CASRLADYNEQFF
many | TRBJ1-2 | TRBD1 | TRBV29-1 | TGCAGCGCCTCGACAGGGGCCCGCTATGGCTACACCTTC | CSASTGARYGYTF
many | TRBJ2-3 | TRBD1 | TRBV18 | TGTGCCAGCTCACGGGGACAGGCAGGAGATACGCAGTATTTT | CASSRGQAGDTQYF
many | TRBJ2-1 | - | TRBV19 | TGTGCCAGTAGTTCCACCGACACGATTAACTCCTACAATGAGCAGTTCTTC | CASSSTDTINSYNEQFF
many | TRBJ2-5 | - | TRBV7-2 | TGTGCCAGCAGCAACCGGAGGGAGACCCAGTACTTC | CASSNRRETQYF
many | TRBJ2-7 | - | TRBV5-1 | TGCGCCAGCAGCTTGGCTACTGACTCCTACGAGCAGTACTTC | CASSLATDSYEQYF
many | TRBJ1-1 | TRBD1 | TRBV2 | TGTGCCAGCAGTGTCGACAGGGGCTCTGAAGCTTTCTTT | CASSVDRGSEAFF
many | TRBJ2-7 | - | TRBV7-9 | TGTGCCAGCAGCTTACCACTCCACGAGCAGTACTTC | CASSLPLHEQYF
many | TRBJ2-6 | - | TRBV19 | TGTGCCAGCTGTCTCTCTGGGGCCAACGTCCTGACTTTC | CASCLSGANVLTF
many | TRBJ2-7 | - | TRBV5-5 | TGTGCCAGCACACTCCCAGCAGGGTTATTAGTCTTTAGGTCCGAGCAGTACTTC | CASTLPAGLLVFRSEQYF
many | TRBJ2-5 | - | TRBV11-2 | TGTGCCAGCAGCTCGGGACAACTGCGGGAGACCCAGTACTTC | CASSSGQLRETQYF
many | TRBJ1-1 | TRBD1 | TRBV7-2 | TGTGCCAGCAGCCCGAGAGGCTTTACAGGGGCGGGGAACACTGAAGCTTTCTTT | CASSPRGFTGAGNTEAFF
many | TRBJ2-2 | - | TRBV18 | TGTGCCAGCTCATTCCCGGACACCGGGGAGCTGTTTTTT | CASSFPDTGELFF
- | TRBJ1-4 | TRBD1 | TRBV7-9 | TGTGCCAGCAGCGGCGGACAGGGGAGGGCTAATGAAAAACTGTTTTTT | CASSGGQGRANEKLFF
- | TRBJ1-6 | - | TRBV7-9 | TGTGCCAGCAGCTTTCTACAGCGGAATTCACCCCTCCACTTT | CASSFLQRNSPLHF
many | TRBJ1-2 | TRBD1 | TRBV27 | TGTGCCAGCAGTTTAGTCACCGGGACAGGCGTCTATGGCTACACCTTC | CASSLVTGTGVYGYTF
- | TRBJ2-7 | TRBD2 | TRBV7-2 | TGTGCCAGCAGCCCCTCAGGGCTAGCGGACTACTACGAGCAGTACTTC | CASSPSGLADYYEQYF
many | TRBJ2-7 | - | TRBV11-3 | TGTGCCAGCAGCCCTATGCGGGACTCCTACGAGCAGTACTTC | CASSPMRDSYEQYF
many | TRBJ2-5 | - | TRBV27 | TGTGCCAGCAGTTTTGAAGGCCTCGAGCGGGAGACCCAGTACTTC | CASSFEGLERETQYF
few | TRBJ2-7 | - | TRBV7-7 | TGTGCCAGCAGCTTTTCTAACTCGTACGAGCAGTACTTC | CASSFSNSYEQYF